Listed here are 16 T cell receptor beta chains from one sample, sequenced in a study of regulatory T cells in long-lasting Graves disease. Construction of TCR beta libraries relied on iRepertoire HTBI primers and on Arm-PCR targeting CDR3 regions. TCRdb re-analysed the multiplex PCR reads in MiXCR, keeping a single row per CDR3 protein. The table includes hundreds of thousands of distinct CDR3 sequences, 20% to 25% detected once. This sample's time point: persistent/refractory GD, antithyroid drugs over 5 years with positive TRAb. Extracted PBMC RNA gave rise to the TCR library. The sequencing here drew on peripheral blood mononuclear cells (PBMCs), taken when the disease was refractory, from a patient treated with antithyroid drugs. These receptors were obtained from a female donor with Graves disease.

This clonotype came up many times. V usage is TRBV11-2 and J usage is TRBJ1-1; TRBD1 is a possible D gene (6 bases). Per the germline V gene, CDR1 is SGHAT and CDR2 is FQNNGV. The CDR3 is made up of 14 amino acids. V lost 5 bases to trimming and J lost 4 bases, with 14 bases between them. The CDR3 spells CASSGQFRSTEAFF. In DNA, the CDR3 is TGTGCCAGCAGCGGACAGTTTAGATCCACTGAAGCTTTCTTT. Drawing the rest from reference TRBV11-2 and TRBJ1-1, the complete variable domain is EAGVAQSPRYKIIEKRQSVAFWCNPISGHATLYWYQQILGQGPKLLIQFQNNGVVDDSQLPKDRFSAERLKGVDSTLKIQPAKLEDSAVYLCASSGQFRSTEAFFGQGTRLTVV.

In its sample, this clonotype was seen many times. The CDR3 here is CASSLIVAGNNEQFF. CDR3 bases: TGTGCCAGCAGTTTGATCGTAGCGGGAAACAATGAGCAGTTCTTC. This chain joins TRBV28 and TRBJ2-1, with 8 bases identical to TRBD2. The CDR3 has 15 residues. J gave up 5 bases and V 3 bases, and 6 bases lay outside the gene matches. Germline V gene data show CDR1 as MDHEN and CDR2 as SYDVKM.

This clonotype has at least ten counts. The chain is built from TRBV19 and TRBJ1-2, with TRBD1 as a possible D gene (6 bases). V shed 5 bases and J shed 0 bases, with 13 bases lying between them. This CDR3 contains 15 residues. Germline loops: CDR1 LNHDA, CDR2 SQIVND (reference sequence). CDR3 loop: CASSLRDMANYGYTF. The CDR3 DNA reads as TGTGCCAGTAGTCTTCGGGACATGGCTAACTATGGCTACACCTTC. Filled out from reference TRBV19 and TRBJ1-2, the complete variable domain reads DGGITQSPKYLFRKEGQNVTLSCEQNLNHDAMYWYRQDPGQGLRLIYYSQIVNDFQKGDIAEGYSVSREKKESFPLTVTSAQKNPTAFYLCASSLRDMANYGYTFGSGTRLTVV.

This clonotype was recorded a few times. Here the CDR3 reads CASSHSGGPSYEQYF. CDR3 coding DNA: TGCGCCAGCAGCCACAGCGGGGGTCCTTCCTACGAGCAGTACTTC. This chain joins TRBV5-1 and TRBJ2-7; 8 positions match TRBD2. This CDR3 comprises 15 residues. Germline V gives CDR1 SGHRS, CDR2 YFSETQ. V was pared by 4 bases and J by 1 base, with 7 bases of the junction left unmatched. Full variable domain (rest looked up from reference TRBV5-1 and TRBJ2-7): KAGVTQTPRYLIKTRGQQVTLSCSPISGHRSVSWYQQTPGQGLQFLFEYFSETQRNKGNFPGRFSGRQFSNSRSEMNVSTLELGDSALYLCASSHSGGPSYEQYFGPGTRLTVT.

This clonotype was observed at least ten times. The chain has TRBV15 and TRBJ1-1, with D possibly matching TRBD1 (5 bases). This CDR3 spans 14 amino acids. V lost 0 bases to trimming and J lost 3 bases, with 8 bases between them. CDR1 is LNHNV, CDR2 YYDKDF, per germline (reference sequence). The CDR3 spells CATSRDRDDTEAFF. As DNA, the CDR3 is TGTGCCACCAGCAGAGACAGGGACGACACTGAAGCTTTCTTT.

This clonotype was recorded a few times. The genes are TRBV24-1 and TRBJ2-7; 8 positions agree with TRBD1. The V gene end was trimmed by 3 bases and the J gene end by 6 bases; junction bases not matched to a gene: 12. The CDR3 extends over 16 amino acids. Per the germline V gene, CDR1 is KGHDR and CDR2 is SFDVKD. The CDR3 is CATSDDDRGRDGEQYF. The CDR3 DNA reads TGTGCCACCAGTGATGATGACAGGGGCCGAGACGGCGAGCAGTACTTC.

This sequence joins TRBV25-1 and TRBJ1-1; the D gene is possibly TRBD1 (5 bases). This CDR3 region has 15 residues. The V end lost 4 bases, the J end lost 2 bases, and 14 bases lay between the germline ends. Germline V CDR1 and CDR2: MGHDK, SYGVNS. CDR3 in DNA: TGTGCCAGCAGTGGTACCGGGACCATCAACACTGAAGCTTTCTTT. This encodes CASSGTGTINTEAFF.

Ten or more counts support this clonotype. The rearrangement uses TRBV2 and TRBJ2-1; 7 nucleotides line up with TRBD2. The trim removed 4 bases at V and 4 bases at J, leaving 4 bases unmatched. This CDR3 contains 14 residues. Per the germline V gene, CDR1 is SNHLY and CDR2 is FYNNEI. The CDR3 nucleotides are TGTGCCAGCAGTGTTGGGGGGGGATACAATGAGCAGTTCTTC. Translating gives CASSVGGGYNEQFF.

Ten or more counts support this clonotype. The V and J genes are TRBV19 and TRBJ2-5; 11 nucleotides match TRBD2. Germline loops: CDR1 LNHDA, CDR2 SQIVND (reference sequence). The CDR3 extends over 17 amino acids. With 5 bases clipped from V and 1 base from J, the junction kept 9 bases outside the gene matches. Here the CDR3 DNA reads TGTGCCAGTAGTGACCCCGCCGGGACTAGCGGCCAAGAGACCCAGTACTTC. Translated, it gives CASSDPAGTSGQETQYF.

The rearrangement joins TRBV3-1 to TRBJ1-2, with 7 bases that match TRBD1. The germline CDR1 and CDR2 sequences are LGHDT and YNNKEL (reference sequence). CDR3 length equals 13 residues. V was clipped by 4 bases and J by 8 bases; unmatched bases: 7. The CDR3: CASSPNTGEGYTF. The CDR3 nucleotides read TGTGCCAGCAGCCCGAACACAGGGGAGGGCTACACCTTC. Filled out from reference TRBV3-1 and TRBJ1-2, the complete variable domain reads DTAVSQTPKYLVTQMGNDKSIKCEQNLGHDTMYWYKQDSKKFLKIMFSYNNKELIINETVPNRFSPKSPDKAHLNLHINSLELGDSAVYFCASSPNTGEGYTFGSGTRLTVV.

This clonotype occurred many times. The CDR3 nucleotides are TGCAGTGCTAGAGATTGTGACAGGGGGCTCTGCGAGCAGTACTTC. This translates into CSARDCDRGLCEQYF. This chain joins TRBV20-1 and TRBJ2-7, with TRBD1 identical over 10 bases. With 0 bases clipped from V and 6 bases from J, the junction kept 8 bases outside the gene matches. CDR1 and CDR2 from the germline V gene are DFQATT and SNEGSKA (reference sequence). CDR3 length equals 15 residues.

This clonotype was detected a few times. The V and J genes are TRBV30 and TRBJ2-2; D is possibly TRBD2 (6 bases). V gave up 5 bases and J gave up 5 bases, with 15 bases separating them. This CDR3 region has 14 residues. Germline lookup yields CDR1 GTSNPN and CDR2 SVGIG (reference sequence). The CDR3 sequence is CAWWAGRRTGELFF. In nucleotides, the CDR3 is TGTGCCTGGTGGGCAGGGAGGAGGACCGGGGAGCTGTTTTTT.

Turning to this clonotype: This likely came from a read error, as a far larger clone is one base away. CDR3 nucleotide sequence: TGTGCCAGCAGTATAACCCGCTCTGGGGCCAACGTCCTGACTTTC. Amino acids: CASSITRSGANVLTF. The V gene is TRBV28, the J gene TRBJ2-6; D is unresolved. In germline, CDR1 is MDHEN, CDR2 SYDVKM. This CDR3 contains 15 residues. Trimming shortened V by 5 bases and J by 0 bases, and 8 bases separated the two germline ends.

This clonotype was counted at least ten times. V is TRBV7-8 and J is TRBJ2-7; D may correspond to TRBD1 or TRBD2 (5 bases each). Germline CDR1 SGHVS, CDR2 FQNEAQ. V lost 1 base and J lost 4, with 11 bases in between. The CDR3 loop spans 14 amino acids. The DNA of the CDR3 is TGTGCCAGCAGCTTAGGAGGGGTCGGGTACGAGCAGTACTTC. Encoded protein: CASSLGGVGYEQYF.

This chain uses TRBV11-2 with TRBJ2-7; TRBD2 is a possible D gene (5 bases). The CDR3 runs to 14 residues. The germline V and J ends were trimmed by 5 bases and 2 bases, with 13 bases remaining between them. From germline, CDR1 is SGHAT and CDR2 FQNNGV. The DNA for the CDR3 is TGTGCCAGCAGCCCCTCGAGCGGAGCCTACGAGCAGTACTTC. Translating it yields CASSPSSGAYEQYF.

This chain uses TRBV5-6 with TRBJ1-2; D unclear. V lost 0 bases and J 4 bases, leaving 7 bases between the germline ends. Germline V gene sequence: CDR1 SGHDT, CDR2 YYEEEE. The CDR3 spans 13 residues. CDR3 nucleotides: TGTGCCAGCAGCTTGGAGAGAGTCTATGGCTACACCTTC. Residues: CASSLERVYGYTF.